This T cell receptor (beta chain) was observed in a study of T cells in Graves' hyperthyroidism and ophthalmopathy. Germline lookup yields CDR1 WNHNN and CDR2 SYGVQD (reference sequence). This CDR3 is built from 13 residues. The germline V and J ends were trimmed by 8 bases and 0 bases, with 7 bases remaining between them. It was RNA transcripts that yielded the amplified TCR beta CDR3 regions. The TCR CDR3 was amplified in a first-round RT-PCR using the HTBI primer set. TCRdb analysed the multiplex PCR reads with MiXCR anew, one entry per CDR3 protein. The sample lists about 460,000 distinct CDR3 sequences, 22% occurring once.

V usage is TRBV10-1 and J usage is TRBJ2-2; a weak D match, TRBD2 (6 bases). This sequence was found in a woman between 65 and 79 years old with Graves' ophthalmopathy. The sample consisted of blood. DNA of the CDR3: TGCGCCAGCCGGACTACGAACACCGGGGAGCTGTTTTTT. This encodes CASRTTNTGELFF.